This entry is about one T cell receptor (beta chain). Its cognate antigen is unknown. The data are from a study of T-cell memory formation after mild COVID-19. Study-wide context: The study found TCR clusters largely donor specific.

Study-wide findings and caveats: Mostly located in CM and EM were contracting CD4+ clones, with contracting CD8+ clones located in EMRA. Memory sampled before infection contained some responding clones, suggesting cross-reactive memory joined.

Constant-segment primers and 5'RACE yielded cDNA libraries for TCR alpha and TCR beta, each carrying sample barcodes and UMIs. One entry per CDR3 protein, called by TCRdb with MiXCR from the 5' RACE reads. This table has around 250,000 distinct CDR3 sequences, about 17% appearing once. This TCR came from a man aged 18 to 29 who had mild COVID-19 (a few samples of this study predate the infection). Cell type and time point are not known. The sequenced sample was PBMCs or a T cell subset sorted from them (not recorded which).

CDR3 in DNA: TGCGCCAGCAGCCAAAACACAGGGGACTACGAGCAGTACTTC. Translation gives CASSQNTGDYEQYF. V gene TRBV4-1 combines with J gene TRBJ2-7, with 7 bases matching TRBD1. Germline-derived CDR1 and CDR2 are MGHRA and YSYEKL. The ends lost 2 bases at V and 3 bases at J; junction bases unmatched: 4. The length of the CDR3 is 14 residues.